Listed here is a single T cell receptor beta chain. The CDR3 has 14 amino acids. Per the germline V gene, CDR1 is MNHNY and CDR2 is SVGAGI (reference sequence). Trimming removed 2 bases at V and 0 bases at J, with 7 bases between. The data derive from a study of cytomegalovirus exposure and HLA in healthy donors. Donors sampled were nominally healthy, though unrecorded immune exposures were likely. The PCR ran on 60 Vbeta and 13 Jbeta primers. Data came from immunoSEQ multiplex PCR; TCRdb stores just in-frame clones and leaves some out. The sample lists about 110,000 clones; more than 65% were seen once.

Material for sequencing was PBMCs. The origin of this receptor is a boy younger than 18 in good health and CMV-seronegative. J is TRBJ1-1 and V is TRBV6-6; possibly TRBD1 for D (5 bases). Written as DNA, the CDR3 is TGTGCCAGCAGTTACCGACAGTTGAACACTGAAGCTTTCTTT. Translation: CASSYRQLNTEAFF.